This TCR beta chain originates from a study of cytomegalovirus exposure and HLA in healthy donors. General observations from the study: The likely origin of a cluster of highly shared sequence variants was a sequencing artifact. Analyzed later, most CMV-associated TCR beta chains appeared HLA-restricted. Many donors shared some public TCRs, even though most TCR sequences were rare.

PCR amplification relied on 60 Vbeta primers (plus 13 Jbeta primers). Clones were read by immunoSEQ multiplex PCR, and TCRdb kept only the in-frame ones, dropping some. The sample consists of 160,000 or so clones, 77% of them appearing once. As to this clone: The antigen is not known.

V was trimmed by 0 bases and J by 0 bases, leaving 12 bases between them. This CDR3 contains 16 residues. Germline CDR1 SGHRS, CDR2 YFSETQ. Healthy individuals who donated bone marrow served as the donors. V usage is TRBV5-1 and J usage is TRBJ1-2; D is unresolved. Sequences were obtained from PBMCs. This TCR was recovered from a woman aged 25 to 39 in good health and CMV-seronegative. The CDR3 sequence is CASSLEWQVPNYGYTF. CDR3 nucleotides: TGCGCCAGCAGCTTGGAATGGCAGGTGCCTAACTATGGCTACACCTTC. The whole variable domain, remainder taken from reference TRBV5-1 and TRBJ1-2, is KAGVTQTPRYLIKTRGQQVTLSCSPISGHRSVSWYQQTPGQGLQFLFEYFSETQRNKGNFPGRFSGRQFSNSRSEMNVSTLELGDSALYLCASSLEWQVPNYGYTFGSGTRLTVV.